Below, one TCR beta chain is given with its context. V was cut by 3 bases and J by 2 bases, with 13 bases left in between. CDR1 and CDR2 (germline): WSHSY, SAAADI. The length of the CDR3 is 16 residues. Genomic DNA templated the TCR beta VDJ and CDR3 profiling. TCRdb ran MiXCR on the reads and lists one entry per CDR3 protein. The data show 200,000 to 250,000 distinct CDR3 sequences, approximately 65% seen once. This specimen belongs to a study of CD8+CD57+ T cells in acquired aplastic anemia. Flow cytometry had shown expanded CD8+CD57+ cells in the patients chosen for sequencing. This TCR came from a human donor with aplastic anemia. The chain uses TRBV10-2 and TRBJ2-2; D gene uncertain. Sequencing was carried out using sorted CD4+, CD8+, or CD8+CD57+ T cells (not recorded which) from PBMCs. The CDR3 sequence: CASSDMPGDNTGELFF. The CDR3 DNA follows: TGCGCCAGCAGTGATATGCCCGGTGACAACACCGGGGAGCTGTTTTTT.